The rows below give T cell receptor beta chains drawn from one sample of a study of beta chain features in type 1 diabetes. Measured with immunoSEQ multiplex PCR; TCRdb has only the in-frame clones, and not every one. The data show under 300,000 clones, 20% to 25% seen once. The sample consisted of naive CD4+ T cells from blood. The origin of the receptors is a woman aged 25-40 years with type 1 diabetes. Each CDR3 is given with its conserved first and last residue. D genes are given only for firm matches. Clone size is stated in some rows and not others, as once, few, many or a class when expanded.

V: TRBV28; D: TRBD2; size: NA; J: TRBJ2-1; CDR3: CASTRGSGMIYNEQFF; DNA: TGTGCCAGCACCCGGGGTAGCGGGATGATCTACAATGAGCAGTTCTTC
V: TRBV30; D: NA; size: few; J: TRBJ1-1; CDR3: CAWSDSTTEAFF; DNA: TGTGCCTGGAGTGACAGTACCACTGAAGCTTTCTTT
V: TRBV30; D: NA; size: few; J: TRBJ1-2; CDR3: CAWSVYLGGLGYTF; DNA: TGTGCCTGGAGTGTATATTTGGGCGGACTTGGCTACACCTTC
V: TRBV29-1; D: TRBD1; size: few; J: TRBJ2-3; CDR3: CSVGQAAGDTQYF; DNA: TGCAGCGTGGGACAGGCCGCGGGGGATACGCAGTATTTT
V: TRBV7-2; D: NA; size: NA; J: TRBJ2-6; CDR3: CASSRRFSGANVLTF; DNA: TGTGCCAGCAGCCGTCGTTTTTCTGGGGCCAACGTCCTGACTTTC
V: TRBV4-2; D: NA; size: few; J: TRBJ2-1; CDR3: CASSQALLTQGNNEQFF; DNA: TGTGCCAGCAGCCAAGCGTTACTCACTCAGGGTAACAATGAGCAGTTCTTC
V: TRBV5-7; D: NA; size: few; J: TRBJ2-7; CDR3: CASSLSRECSYEQYF; DNA: TGTGCCAGCAGCTTGTCACGGGAGTGCTCCTACGAGCAGTACTTC
V: TRBV4-1; D: NA; size: NA; J: TRBJ1-5; CDR3: CASSLERGGQPQHF; DNA: TGCGCCAGCAGCCTAGAGAGGGGAGGTCAGCCCCAGCATTTT
V: TRBV30; D: TRBD1; size: NA; J: TRBJ2-1; CDR3: CAWSVLGDRQFF; DNA: TGTGCCTGGAGTGTACTAGGGGACAGGCAGTTCTTC
V: TRBV4-2; D: NA; size: few; J: TRBJ2-1; CDR3: CASSQEVAGRPYNEQFF; DNA: TGTGCCAGCAGCCAAGAGGTCGCGGGGAGGCCTTACAATGAGCAGTTCTTC
V: TRBV4-1; D: NA; size: NA; J: TRBJ1-1; CDR3: CASSQDIGVGVNTEAFF; DNA: TGCGCCAGCAGCCAAGATATAGGGGTTGGGGTCAACACTGAAGCTTTCTTT
V: TRBV5-4; D: NA; size: few; J: TRBJ2-7; CDR3: CASSLGTTYEQYF; DNA: TGTGCCAGCAGCTTGGGGACTACCTACGAGCAGTACTTC
V: TRBV11-2; D: TRBD2; size: few; J: TRBJ2-3; CDR3: CASSPIAGPQHTQYF; DNA: TGTGCCAGCAGCCCCATAGCGGGGCCCCAGCATACGCAGTATTTT
V: TRBV30; D: NA; size: few; J: TRBJ1-1; CDR3: CAWSVRQLNTEAFF; DNA: TGTGCCTGGAGTGTACGTCAGTTGAACACTGAAGCTTTCTTT
V: TRBV14; D: NA; size: NA; J: TRBJ2-1; CDR3: CASSQEPPGRGRNEQFF; DNA: TGTGCCAGCAGCCAAGAGCCCCCGGGGAGGGGGAGGAATGAGCAGTTCTTC
V: TRBV30; D: NA; size: NA; J: TRBJ2-7; CDR3: CAWSVSSQKQYF; DNA: TGTGCCTGGAGTGTGTCTAGCCAGAAGCAGTACTTC
V: TRBV29-1; D: NA; size: few; J: TRBJ2-7; CDR3: CSVVGRGMEYF; DNA: TGCAGCGTTGTTGGCAGGGGAATGGAGTACTTC
V: TRBV30; D: TRBD1; size: few; J: TRBJ2-7; CDR3: CAWSQQGGEQYF; DNA: TGTGCCTGGAGTCAACAGGGGGGAGAGCAGTACTTC
V: TRBV4-1; D: TRBD2; size: once; J: TRBJ2-1; CDR3: CASSQVKLAGRNEQFF; DNA: TGCGCCAGCAGCCAAGTGAAACTAGCGGGACGGAATGAGCAGTTCTTC
V: TRBV29-1; D: TRBD1; size: few; J: TRBJ1-3; CDR3: CSAGTVNSGNTIYF; DNA: TGCAGCGCAGGGACAGTCAACTCTGGAAACACCATATATTTT
V: TRBV7-9; D: NA; size: NA; J: TRBJ1-5; CDR3: CASSSGGQPQHF; DNA: TGTGCCAGCAGCTCGGGAGGACAGCCCCAGCATTTT
V: TRBV5-1; D: TRBD1; size: NA; J: TRBJ1-2; CDR3: CASSWSQGAKYGYTF; DNA: TGCGCCAGCAGCTGGTCACAGGGGGCGAAGTATGGCTACACCTTC
V: TRBV6-5; D: TRBD1; size: few; J: TRBJ1-1; CDR3: CASSYVGQGAAFF; DNA: TGTGCCAGCAGTTACGTGGGACAGGGGGCGGCTTTCTTT
V: TRBV5-1; D: TRBD1; size: few; J: TRBJ2-3; CDR3: CASSIQQGMGTDTQYF; DNA: TGCGCCAGCAGTATCCAACAGGGGATGGGCACAGATACGCAGTATTTT
V: TRBV18; D: NA; size: NA; J: TRBJ1-5; CDR3: CASSPDNNQPQHF; DNA: TGTGCCAGCTCACCTGACAACAATCAGCCCCAGCATTTT
V: TRBV11-2; D: NA; size: NA; J: TRBJ1-1; CDR3: CASSSRGGTEAFF; DNA: TGTGCCAGCAGCTCAAGGGGGGGGACTGAAGCTTTCTTT
V: TRBV19; D: NA; size: NA; J: TRBJ2-7; CDR3: CASRSTGVIWQYF; DNA: TGTGCCAGTAGAAGTACCGGGGTTATCTGGCAGTACTTC
V: TRBV5-1; D: TRBD2; size: NA; J: TRBJ2-5; CDR3: CASLTGLAVPSLGETQYF; DNA: TGCGCCAGCCTTACCGGACTAGCGGTACCGAGCCTTGGTGAGACCCAGTACTTC
V: TRBV2; D: NA; size: few; J: TRBJ1-1; CDR3: CASSLSGNTEAFF; DNA: TGTGCCAGCAGTCTTTCAGGGAACACTGAAGCTTTCTTT
V: TRBV5-4; D: TRBD1; size: NA; J: TRBJ1-2; CDR3: CASSSETGGGRANYGYTF; DNA: TGTGCCAGCAGCTCTGAGACAGGGGGAGGGCGTGCTAACTATGGCTACACCTTC
V: TRBV9; D: NA; size: NA; J: TRBJ2-3; CDR3: CASSQRTSPSTDTQYF; DNA: TGTGCCAGCAGCCAACGGACTTCACCTAGTACAGATACGCAGTATTTT
V: TRBV4-2; D: NA; size: NA; J: TRBJ1-1; CDR3: CASSQPTVMNTEAFF; DNA: TGTGCCAGCAGCCAACCCACAGTGATGAACACTGAAGCTTTCTTT
V: TRBV29-1; D: NA; size: NA; J: TRBJ2-5; CDR3: CSVEWRFQETQYF; DNA: TGCAGCGTTGAATGGCGGTTCCAAGAGACCCAGTACTTC
V: TRBV2; D: TRBD1; size: NA; J: TRBJ1-4; CDR3: CASSEKGGINEKLFF; DNA: TGTGCCAGCAGTGAAAAAGGGGGCATTAATGAAAAACTGTTTTTT
V: TRBV5-1; D: TRBD1; size: NA; J: TRBJ1-2; CDR3: CASSWGQSANYGYTF; DNA: TGCGCCAGCAGCTGGGGACAGTCCGCTAACTATGGCTACACCTTC
V: TRBV29-1; D: TRBD2; size: few; J: TRBJ2-7; CDR3: CSVGLASYEQYF; DNA: TGCAGCGTTGGACTAGCGTCCTACGAGCAGTACTTC
V: TRBV29-1; D: NA; size: NA; J: TRBJ1-1; CDR3: CSVEPGNTEAFF; DNA: TGCAGCGTTGAGCCAGGGAACACTGAAGCTTTCTTT
V: TRBV29-1; D: NA; size: NA; J: TRBJ1-1; CDR3: CSVDIRLMNTEAFF; DNA: TGCAGCGTTGATATCAGACTCATGAACACTGAAGCTTTCTTT
V: TRBV28; D: TRBD2; size: NA; J: TRBJ2-1; CDR3: CASREHSGSSVNEQFF; DNA: TGTGCCAGCAGGGAACATAGCGGGAGCAGTGTGAATGAGCAGTTCTTC
V: TRBV7-9; D: NA; size: NA; J: TRBJ1-1; CDR3: CASSRDTNTEAFF; DNA: TGTGCCAGCAGCCGAGACACGAACACTGAAGCTTTCTTT
V: TRBV6-5; D: TRBD2; size: NA; J: TRBJ2-7; CDR3: CASRGGLAGAYEQYF; DNA: TGTGCCAGCAGGGGCGGACTAGCGGGAGCCTACGAGCAGTACTTC
V: TRBV30; D: NA; size: NA; J: TRBJ1-5; CDR3: CAWSDYRADQPQHF; DNA: TGTGCCTGGAGTGATTACAGAGCTGATCAGCCCCAGCATTTT
V: TRBV6-5; D: TRBD1; size: NA; J: TRBJ2-5; CDR3: CASSYSIPGQQETQYF; DNA: TGTGCCAGCAGTTACTCAATTCCGGGACAGCAAGAGACCCAGTACTTC
V: TRBV5-6; D: NA; size: NA; J: TRBJ2-7; CDR3: CASSLGAGSYEQYF; DNA: TGTGCCAGCAGCTTGGGGGCAGGTTCCTACGAGCAGTACTTC